Shown below are 23 T cell receptor beta chains from a single sample sequenced in a study of T-cell memory formation after mild COVID-19. TCRdb independently ran MiXCR on the 5' RACE reads; one entry per CDR3 protein. In the table there are more than 350,000 distinct CDR3 sequences, 15% to 20% of which are singletons. Sequencing was carried out using PBMCs or a T cell subset sorted from them (not recorded which). The source of these receptors is a man aged 18 to 35 who had mild COVID-19 (a few samples of this study predate the infection). Cell type and time point are not known.

This clonotype was found a few times. The chain combines TRBV5-1 with TRBJ1-6, with D perhaps TRBD1 (6 bases). Per germline, CDR1 SGHRS and CDR2 YFSETQ. This CDR3 region has 14 residues. Deletions cut 4 bases from V and 6 bases from J, with 11 bases between. CDR3 sequence reads: CASSLRGSNSPLHF. The CDR3 nucleotides are TGCGCCAGCAGCCTGAGGGGGTCTAATTCACCCCTCCACTTT.

The rearrangement uses TRBV7-2 and TRBJ2-6; D is perhaps TRBD1 or TRBD2 (5 bases each). The CDR3 consists of 16 residues. V was cut by 5 bases and J by 4 bases, with 15 bases left in between. Germline assignment: CDR1 SGHTA and CDR2 FQGNSA. The CDR3 sequence is CASSRLWGTGANVLTF. CDR3 in DNA: TGTGCCAGCAGCCGCTTATGGGGGACCGGGGCCAACGTCCTGACTTTC.

V gene TRBV9 combines with J gene TRBJ1-3, with 11 nucleotides matching TRBD1. V was pared by 3 bases and J by 4 bases, with 3 bases of the junction left unmatched. The CDR3 is 15 amino acids. Looked up from germline, CDR1 is SGDLS and CDR2 is YYNGEE. CDR3 bases: TGTGCCAGCAGCGCCGGACAGGGGGCGGGAAACACCATATATTTT. This gives the protein CASSAGQGAGNTIYF.

The chain joins TRBV5-1 to TRBJ2-3; D possibly corresponds to TRBD2 (6 bases). The ends were cut back, 4 bases at V and 0 bases at J, with 18 bases in the middle. The CDR3 length is 17 residues. Germline CDR1 reads SGHRS; CDR2 reads YFSETQ. DNA for the CDR3: TGCGCCAGCAGCCCCCTCTGGCGGGGTGCTAGCACAGATACGCAGTATTTT. Translating gives CASSPLWRGASTDTQYF.

This clonotype came up a few times. The rearrangement joins TRBV28 to TRBJ1-2; possibly TRBD1 for D (6 bases). Trimming cost V 3 bases and J 4 bases, with 18 bases left between them. The CDR3 runs to 16 residues. The germline V gene has CDR1 MDHEN and CDR2 SYDVKM. The CDR3 DNA follows: TGTGCCAGCAGTTTTCCACCCGGGGGGCACGCCTATGGCTACACCTTC. It encodes CASSFPPGGHAYGYTF.

This clonotype was counted between two and nine times. The chain has TRBV7-2 and TRBJ2-1, with 8 bases fitting TRBD2. With V trimmed by 4 bases and J by 9 bases, 11 bases remained unmatched. The CDR3 runs 15 residues. In germline, CDR1 is SGHTA, CDR2 FQGNSA. The chain's CDR3 is CASSSLTGGPGEQFF. The CDR3 DNA reads TGTGCCAGCAGCTCCCTAACGGGGGGGCCTGGTGAGCAGTTCTTC.

The V gene is TRBV12-3 or TRBV12-4, the J gene TRBJ1-6, with TRBD1 identical over 9 bases. The V and J ends lost 2 bases and 9 bases, in that order; junction bases with no gene match: 5. The CDR3 sequence is 15 residues long. The CDR3 DNA reads as TGTGCCAGCAGTTTAAGGGGACAGGGTCTTTCACCCCTCCACTTT. It yields the protein CASSLRGQGLSPLHF.

The DNA for the CDR3 is TGTGCCAGCTCAGCCTGGGGCTACGACGAGCAGTACGTC. Protein product: CASSAWGYDEQYV. The V call is TRBV18, the J call TRBJ2-7, with D maybe TRBD1 (5 bases). The germline V gene encodes CDR1 KGHSH and CDR2 LQKENI. The V end was cut by 5 bases, the J end by 5 bases, with 13 bases between. The CDR3 extends over 13 amino acids.

This clonotype has only a few counts. The V call is TRBV24-1, the J call TRBJ2-3; D is possibly TRBD2 (6 bases). V was shortened by 3 bases and J by 0 bases, with 9 bases between the two germline ends. CDR3 length: 15 amino acids. Per germline, CDR1 KGHDR and CDR2 SFDVKD. The CDR3 spells CATSDGGISTDTQYF. The CDR3 region has the DNA TGTGCCACCAGTGATGGCGGGATCAGCACAGATACGCAGTATTTT.

The CDR3 region has the DNA TGTGCCAGCAGCCAAGAAGGTAGCGGGGGGGCCCCGGGTGAGCAGTTCTTC. Its translation: CASSQEGSGGAPGEQFF. The rearrangement links TRBV4-2 to TRBJ2-1, with 11 positions matching TRBD2. The CDR3 runs to 17 residues. V shed 0 bases and J 9 bases; nucleotides not matched to a gene: 10. From germline, CDR1 is LGHNA and CDR2 YNFKEQ.

V gene TRBV29-1 combines with J gene TRBJ2-3; 7 nucleotides line up with TRBD2. Germline CDR1 is SQVTM and CDR2 is ANQGSEA. Losses at the gene ends were 8 bases for V and 4 bases for J; bases not matched to a gene: 15. This CDR3 contains 15 residues. CDR3 sequence reads: CSTYGGGYVADTQYF. Here the CDR3 DNA reads TGCAGCACCTACGGCGGGGGTTACGTGGCAGATACGCAGTATTTT.

The V and J genes are TRBV29-1 and TRBJ1-3, with D perhaps matching TRBD1 (6 bases). This CDR3 is 13 amino acids long. Germline values: CDR1 SQVTM, CDR2 ANQGSEA. V shed 6 bases and J shed 2 bases, with 11 bases lying between them. CDR3: CSVQGFAGNTIYF. As DNA, the CDR3 is TGCAGCGTACAGGGTTTCGCTGGAAACACCATATATTTT.

This clonotype was seen only a few times. The genes are TRBV27 and TRBJ1-4, with 11 bases fitting TRBD1. The CDR3 spans 14 residues. Germline values: CDR1 MNHEY, CDR2 SMNVEV (reference sequence). Trimming removed 4 bases from V and 11 bases from J; junction bases left unmatched: 6. The CDR3: CASSSRDRGSKLFF. CDR3 nucleotide sequence: TGTGCCAGCAGTTCCCGGGACAGGGGGTCGAAACTGTTTTTT.

This clonotype was counted only a few times. V gene TRBV5-6 combines with J gene TRBJ2-3, with D possibly being TRBD2 (6 bases). Trimming shortened V by 2 bases and J by 11 bases, and 12 bases separated the two germline ends. Germline lookup yields CDR1 SGHDT and CDR2 YYEEEE. This CDR3 contains 12 residues. This chain's CDR3 is CASSFRAGWQYF. The CDR3 region has the DNA TGTGCCAGCAGCTTTAGGGCGGGGTGGCAGTATTTT.

This clonotype was detected only a few times. The CDR3 region has the DNA TGTGCCAGCAGCTTAGGTTGGGGCCGCAGCACAGATACGCAGTATTTT. Encoded protein: CASSLGWGRSTDTQYF. This chain uses TRBV7-6 with TRBJ2-3, with D maybe TRBD1 (5 bases). There are 16 residues in the CDR3. Germline CDR1 reads SGHVS; CDR2 reads FNYEAQ. Trimming pared 1 base from V and 0 bases from J, leaving 11 bases between. Complete variable domain (other parts from reference TRBV7-6 and TRBJ2-3): GAGVSQSPRYKVTKRGQDVALRCDPISGHVSLYWYRQALGQGPEFLTYFNYEAQQDKSGLPNDRFSAERPEGSISTLTIQRTEQRDSAMYRCASSLGWGRSTDTQYFGPGTRLTVL.

In DNA form, the CDR3 reads TGTGCCAGCAGCGTAGCAGTCGGCACTGAAGCTTTCTTT. Translated, it gives CASSVAVGTEAFF. The gene calls are TRBV9 and TRBJ1-1; D gene unclear. Germline V gene sequence: CDR1 SGDLS, CDR2 YYNGEE. The length of the CDR3 is 13 residues. V dropped 0 bases and J dropped 4 bases, with 7 bases sitting between them.

The genes are TRBV21-1 and TRBJ1-5; TRBD1, as called in the table, went unchecked against the DNA. TRBV21-1 is noted as a pseudogene. CDR3 length equals 15 residues. DNA of the CDR3: TGTGCCAGCAGCAATTCGGGCGAGTTGGATCAGCCCCAGCATTTT. Amino acids: CASSNSGELDQPQHF.

The V gene is TRBV11-2, the J gene TRBJ2-2; D possibly corresponds to TRBD1 (6 bases). The germline gives CDR1 SGHAT, CDR2 FQNNGV. Trimming took 8 bases from V and 1 from J, leaving 14 bases between them. This CDR3 contains 15 residues. The CDR3 nucleotides read TGTGCCAGCCGCCCTATGACAGGGAACACCGGGGAGCTGTTTTTT. This codes for CASRPMTGNTGELFF.

In this sample, this clonotype turned up a few times. The rearrangement uses TRBV5-1 and TRBJ1-2; D gene unclear. CDR1 and CDR2 from the germline V gene are SGHRS and YFSETQ. The V and J ends lost 0 bases and 7 bases respectively, with 13 bases between them. The CDR3 is 14 residues long. CDR3: CASSLEGGLGGYTF. As DNA, the CDR3 is TGCGCCAGCAGCTTGGAGGGAGGCCTGGGTGGCTACACCTTC.

In this sample, this clonotype turned up many times. The rearrangement joins TRBV12-3 or TRBV12-4 to TRBJ2-5; 11 bases are a match to TRBD2. Unmatched junction bases numbered 2, after V lost 0 bases and J lost 2 bases. The CDR3 is made up of 16 amino acids. The CDR3 sequence is CASSLATSGVQETQYF. DNA of the CDR3: TGTGCCAGCAGTTTAGCGACTAGCGGGGTACAAGAGACCCAGTACTTC.

The chain carries TRBV27 and TRBJ2-5, with 7 positions matching TRBD1. Germline V gene sequence: CDR1 MNHEY, CDR2 SMNVEV (reference sequence). CDR3 length: 16 amino acids. V was clipped by 6 bases and J by 6 bases; unmatched bases: 16. Here the CDR3 DNA reads TGTGCCAGCAGCCCACACAACTTTCGGGACAGAAAGACCCAGTACTTC. Protein sequence: CASSPHNFRDRKTQYF.

The rearrangement links TRBV7-2 to TRBJ2-7; D is possibly TRBD2 (5 bases). There are 15 residues in the CDR3. V dropped 5 bases and J dropped 0 bases, with 14 bases sitting between them. Germline values: CDR1 SGHTA, CDR2 FQGNSA. The CDR3: CASSGGGSLSYEQYF. The CDR3 nucleotides read TGTGCCAGCAGCGGAGGCGGTAGTCTCTCCTACGAGCAGTACTTC.

The sample holds a few counts of this clonotype. The V and J genes are TRBV6-6 and TRBJ2-2, with 7 bases lining up with TRBD1. There are 15 residues in the CDR3. Per the germline V gene, CDR1 is MNHNY and CDR2 is SVGAGI (reference sequence). Germline trimming cut 6 bases from V and 2 bases from J; bases unmatched to any gene: 6. As DNA, the CDR3 is TGTGCCAGCAGACAAACAGGGGTAAACACCGGGGAGCTGTTTTTT. It encodes CASRQTGVNTGELFF.